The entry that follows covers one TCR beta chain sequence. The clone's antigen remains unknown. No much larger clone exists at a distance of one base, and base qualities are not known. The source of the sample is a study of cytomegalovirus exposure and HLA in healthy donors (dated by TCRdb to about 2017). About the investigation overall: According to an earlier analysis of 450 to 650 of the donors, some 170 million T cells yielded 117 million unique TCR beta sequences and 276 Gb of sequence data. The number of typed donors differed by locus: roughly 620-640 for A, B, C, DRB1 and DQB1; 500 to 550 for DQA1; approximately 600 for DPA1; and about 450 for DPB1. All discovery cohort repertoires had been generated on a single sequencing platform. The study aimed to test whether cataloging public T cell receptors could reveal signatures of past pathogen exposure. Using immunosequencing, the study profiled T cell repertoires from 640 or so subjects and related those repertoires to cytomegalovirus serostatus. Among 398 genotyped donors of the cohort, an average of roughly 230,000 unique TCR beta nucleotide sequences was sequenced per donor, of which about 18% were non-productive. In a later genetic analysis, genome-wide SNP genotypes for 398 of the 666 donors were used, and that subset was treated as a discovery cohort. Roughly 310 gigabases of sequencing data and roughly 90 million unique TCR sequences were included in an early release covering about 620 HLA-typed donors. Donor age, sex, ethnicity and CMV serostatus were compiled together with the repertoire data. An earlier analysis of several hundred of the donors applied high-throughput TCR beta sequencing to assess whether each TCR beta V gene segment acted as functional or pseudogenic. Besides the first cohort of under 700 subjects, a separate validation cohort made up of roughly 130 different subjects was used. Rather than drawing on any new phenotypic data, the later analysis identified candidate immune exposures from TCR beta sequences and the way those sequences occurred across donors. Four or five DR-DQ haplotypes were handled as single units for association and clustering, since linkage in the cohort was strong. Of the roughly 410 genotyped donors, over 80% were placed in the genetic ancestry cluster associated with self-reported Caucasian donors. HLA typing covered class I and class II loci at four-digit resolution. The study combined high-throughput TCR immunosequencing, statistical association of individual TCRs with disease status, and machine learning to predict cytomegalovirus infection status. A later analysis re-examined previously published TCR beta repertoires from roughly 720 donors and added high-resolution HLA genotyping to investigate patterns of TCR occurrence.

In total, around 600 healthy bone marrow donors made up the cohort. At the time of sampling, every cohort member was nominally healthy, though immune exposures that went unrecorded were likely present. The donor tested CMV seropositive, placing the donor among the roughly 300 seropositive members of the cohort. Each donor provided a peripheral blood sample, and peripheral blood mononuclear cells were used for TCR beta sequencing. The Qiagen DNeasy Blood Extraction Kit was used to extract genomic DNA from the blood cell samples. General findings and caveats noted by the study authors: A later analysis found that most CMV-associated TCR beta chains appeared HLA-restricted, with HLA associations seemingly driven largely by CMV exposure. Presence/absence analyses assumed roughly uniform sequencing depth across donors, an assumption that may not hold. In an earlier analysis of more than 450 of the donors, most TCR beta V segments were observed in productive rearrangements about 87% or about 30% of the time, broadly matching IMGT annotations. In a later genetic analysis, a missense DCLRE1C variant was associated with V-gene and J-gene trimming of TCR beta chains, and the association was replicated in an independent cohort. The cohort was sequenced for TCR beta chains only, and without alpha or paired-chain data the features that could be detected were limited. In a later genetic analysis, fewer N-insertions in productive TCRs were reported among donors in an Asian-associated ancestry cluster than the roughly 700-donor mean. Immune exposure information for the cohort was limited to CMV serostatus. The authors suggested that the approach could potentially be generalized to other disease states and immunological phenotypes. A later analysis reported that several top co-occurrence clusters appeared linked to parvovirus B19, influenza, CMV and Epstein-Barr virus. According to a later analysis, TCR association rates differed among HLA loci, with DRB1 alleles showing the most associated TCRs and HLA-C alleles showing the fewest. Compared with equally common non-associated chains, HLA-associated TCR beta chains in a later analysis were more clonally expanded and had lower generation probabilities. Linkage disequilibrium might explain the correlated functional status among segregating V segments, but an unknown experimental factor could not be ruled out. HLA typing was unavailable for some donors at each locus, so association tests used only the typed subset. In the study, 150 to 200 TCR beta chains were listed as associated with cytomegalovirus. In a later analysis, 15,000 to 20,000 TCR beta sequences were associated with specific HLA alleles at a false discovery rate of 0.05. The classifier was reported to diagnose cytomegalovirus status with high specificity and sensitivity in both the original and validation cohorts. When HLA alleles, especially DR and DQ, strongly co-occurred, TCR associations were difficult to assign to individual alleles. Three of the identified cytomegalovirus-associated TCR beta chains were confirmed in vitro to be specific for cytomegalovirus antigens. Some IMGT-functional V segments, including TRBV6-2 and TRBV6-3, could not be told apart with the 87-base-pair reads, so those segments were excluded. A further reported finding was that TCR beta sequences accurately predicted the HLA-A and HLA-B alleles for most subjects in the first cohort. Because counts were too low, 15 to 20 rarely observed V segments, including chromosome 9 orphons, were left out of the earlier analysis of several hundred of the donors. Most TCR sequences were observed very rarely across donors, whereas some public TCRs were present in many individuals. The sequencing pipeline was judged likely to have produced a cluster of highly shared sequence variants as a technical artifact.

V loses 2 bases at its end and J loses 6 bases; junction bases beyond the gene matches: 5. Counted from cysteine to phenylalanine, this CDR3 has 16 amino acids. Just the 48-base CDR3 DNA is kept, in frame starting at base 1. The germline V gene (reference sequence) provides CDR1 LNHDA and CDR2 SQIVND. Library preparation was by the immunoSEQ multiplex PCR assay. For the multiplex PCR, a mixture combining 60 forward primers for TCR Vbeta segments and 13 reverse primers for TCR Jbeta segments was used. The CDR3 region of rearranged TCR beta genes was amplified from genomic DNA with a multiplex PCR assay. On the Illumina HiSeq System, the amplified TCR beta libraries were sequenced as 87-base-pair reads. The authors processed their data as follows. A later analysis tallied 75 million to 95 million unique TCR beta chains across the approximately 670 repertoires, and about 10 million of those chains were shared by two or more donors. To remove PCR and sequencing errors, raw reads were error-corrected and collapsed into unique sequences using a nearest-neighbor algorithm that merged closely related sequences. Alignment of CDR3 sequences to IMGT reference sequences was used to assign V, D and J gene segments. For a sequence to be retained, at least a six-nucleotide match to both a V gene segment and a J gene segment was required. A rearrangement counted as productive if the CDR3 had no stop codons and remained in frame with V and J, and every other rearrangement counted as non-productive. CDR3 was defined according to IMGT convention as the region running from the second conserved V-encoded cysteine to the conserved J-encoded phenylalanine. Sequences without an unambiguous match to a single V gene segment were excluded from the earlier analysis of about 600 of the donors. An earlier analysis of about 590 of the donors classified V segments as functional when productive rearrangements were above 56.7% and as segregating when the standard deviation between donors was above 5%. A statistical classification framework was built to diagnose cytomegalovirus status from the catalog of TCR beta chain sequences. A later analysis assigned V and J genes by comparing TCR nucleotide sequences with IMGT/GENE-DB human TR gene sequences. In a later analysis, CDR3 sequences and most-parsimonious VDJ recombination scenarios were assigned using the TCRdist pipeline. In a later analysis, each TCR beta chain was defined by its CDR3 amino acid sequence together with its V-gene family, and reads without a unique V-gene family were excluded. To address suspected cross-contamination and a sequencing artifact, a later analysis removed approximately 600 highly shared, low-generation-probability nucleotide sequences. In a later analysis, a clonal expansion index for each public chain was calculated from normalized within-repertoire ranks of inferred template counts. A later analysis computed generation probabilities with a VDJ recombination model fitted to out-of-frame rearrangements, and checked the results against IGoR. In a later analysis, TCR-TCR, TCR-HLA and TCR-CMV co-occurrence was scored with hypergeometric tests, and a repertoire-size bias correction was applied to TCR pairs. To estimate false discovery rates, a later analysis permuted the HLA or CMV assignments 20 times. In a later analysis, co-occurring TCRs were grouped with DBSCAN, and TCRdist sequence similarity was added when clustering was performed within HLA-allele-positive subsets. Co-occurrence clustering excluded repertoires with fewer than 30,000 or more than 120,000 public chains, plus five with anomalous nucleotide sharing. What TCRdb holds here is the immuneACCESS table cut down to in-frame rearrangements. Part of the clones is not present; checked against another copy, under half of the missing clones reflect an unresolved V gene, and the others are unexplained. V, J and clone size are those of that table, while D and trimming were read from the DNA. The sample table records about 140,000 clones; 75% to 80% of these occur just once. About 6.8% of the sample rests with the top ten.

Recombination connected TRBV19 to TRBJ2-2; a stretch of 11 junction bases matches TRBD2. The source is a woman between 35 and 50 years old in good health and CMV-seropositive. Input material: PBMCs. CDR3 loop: CASSIIAGGFAGELFF. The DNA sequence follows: TGTGCCAGTAGTATAATAGCGGGAGGGTTCGCCGGGGAGCTGTTTTTT.